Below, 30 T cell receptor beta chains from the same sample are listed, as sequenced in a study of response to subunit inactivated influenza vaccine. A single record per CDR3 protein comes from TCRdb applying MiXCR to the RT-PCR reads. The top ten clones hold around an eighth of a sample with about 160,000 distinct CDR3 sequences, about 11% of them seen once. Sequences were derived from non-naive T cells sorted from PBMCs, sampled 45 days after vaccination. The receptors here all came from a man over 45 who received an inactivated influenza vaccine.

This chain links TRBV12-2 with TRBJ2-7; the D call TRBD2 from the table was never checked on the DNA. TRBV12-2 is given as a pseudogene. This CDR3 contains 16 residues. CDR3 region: CASRLAGRTSSYEQYF. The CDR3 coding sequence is TGTGCAAGTCGCTTAGCCGGACGGACTTCATCCTACGAGCAGTACTTC.

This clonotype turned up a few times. The CDR3 DNA reads TGCGCCAGCAGCTTGGGCGAGCGGGAGGGCAATGAGCAGTTCTTC. It codes for CASSLGEREGNEQFF. The chain links TRBV5-1 to TRBJ2-1; TRBD2 aligns across 10 bases. Germline CDR1 SGHRS, CDR2 YFSETQ. The CDR3 has 15 residues. The V segment lost 0 bases and the J segment 6 bases; nucleotides outside the gene matches: 3.

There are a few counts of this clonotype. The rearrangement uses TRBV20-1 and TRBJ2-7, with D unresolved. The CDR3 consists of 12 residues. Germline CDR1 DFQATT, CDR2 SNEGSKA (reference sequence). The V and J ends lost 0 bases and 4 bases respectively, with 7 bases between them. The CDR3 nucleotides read TGCAGTGCTAGAGATCGTGTGTACGAGCAGTACTTC. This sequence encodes CSARDRVYEQYF.

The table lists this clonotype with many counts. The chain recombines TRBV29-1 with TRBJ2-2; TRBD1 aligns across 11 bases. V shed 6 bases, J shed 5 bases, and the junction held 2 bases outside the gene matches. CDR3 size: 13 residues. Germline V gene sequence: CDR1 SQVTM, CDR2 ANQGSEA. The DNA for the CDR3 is TGCAGCGTGGACAGGGGGCGAACCGGGGAGCTGTTTTTT. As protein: CSVDRGRTGELFF.

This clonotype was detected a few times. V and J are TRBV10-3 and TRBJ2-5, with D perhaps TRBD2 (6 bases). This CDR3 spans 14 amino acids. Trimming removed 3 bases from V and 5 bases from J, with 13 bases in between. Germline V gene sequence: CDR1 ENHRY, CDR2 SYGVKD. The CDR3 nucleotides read TGTGCCATCAGTGATCCTCAAGGGAGGGAGACCCAGTACTTC. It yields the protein CAISDPQGRETQYF.

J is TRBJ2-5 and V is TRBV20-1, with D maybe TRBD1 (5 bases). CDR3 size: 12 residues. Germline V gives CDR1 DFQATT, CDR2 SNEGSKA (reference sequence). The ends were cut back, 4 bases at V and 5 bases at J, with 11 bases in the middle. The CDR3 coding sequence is TGCAGTGCTACAGGGTCGCGGGAGACCCAGTACTTC. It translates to CSATGSRETQYF.

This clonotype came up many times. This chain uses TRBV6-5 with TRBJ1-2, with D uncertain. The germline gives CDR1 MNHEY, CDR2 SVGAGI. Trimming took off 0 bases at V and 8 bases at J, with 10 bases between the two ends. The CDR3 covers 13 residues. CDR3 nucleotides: TGTGCCAGCAGTTACTCCGCGTGGAAAGGCTACACCTTC. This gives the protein CASSYSAWKGYTF.

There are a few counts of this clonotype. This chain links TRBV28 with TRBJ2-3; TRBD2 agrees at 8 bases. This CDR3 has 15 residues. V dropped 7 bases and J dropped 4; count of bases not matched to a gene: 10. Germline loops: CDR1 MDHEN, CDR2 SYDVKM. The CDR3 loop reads CASTLSGVYPDTQYF. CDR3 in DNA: TGTGCCAGCACTCTTAGCGGGGTTTACCCAGATACGCAGTATTTT.

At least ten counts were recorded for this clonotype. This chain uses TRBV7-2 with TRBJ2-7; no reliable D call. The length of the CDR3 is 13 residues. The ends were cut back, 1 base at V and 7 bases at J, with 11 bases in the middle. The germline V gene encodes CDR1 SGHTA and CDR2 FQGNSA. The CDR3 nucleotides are TGTGCCAGCAGCTTAGAATCCGGGCGGGAGCAGTACTTC. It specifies CASSLESGREQYF.

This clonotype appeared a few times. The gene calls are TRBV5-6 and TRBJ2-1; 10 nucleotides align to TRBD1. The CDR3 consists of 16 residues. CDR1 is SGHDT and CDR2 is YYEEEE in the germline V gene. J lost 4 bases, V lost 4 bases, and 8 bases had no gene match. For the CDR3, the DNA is TGTGCCAGCAGCATGGACAGGGGGGTCTCTTACAATGAGCAGTTCTTC. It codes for CASSMDRGVSYNEQFF.

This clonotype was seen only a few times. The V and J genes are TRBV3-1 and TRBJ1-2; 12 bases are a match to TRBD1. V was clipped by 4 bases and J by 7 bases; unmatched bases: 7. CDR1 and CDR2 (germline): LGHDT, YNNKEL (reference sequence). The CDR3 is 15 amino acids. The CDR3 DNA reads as TGTGCCAGCAGCCCCCGTCAGGGACAGGGGGCTGGCTACACCTTC. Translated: CASSPRQGQGAGYTF. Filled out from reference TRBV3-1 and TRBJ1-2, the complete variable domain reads DTAVSQTPKYLVTQMGNDKSIKCEQNLGHDTMYWYKQDSKKFLKIMFSYNNKELIINETVPNRFSPKSPDKAHLNLHINSLELGDSAVYFCASSPRQGQGAGYTFGSGTRLTVV.

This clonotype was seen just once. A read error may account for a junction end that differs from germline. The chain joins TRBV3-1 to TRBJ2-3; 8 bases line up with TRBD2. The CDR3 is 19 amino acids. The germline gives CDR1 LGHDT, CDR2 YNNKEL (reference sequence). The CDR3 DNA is TGTGCCAGCTGCCAAGATCTAGACGGGGGGGGAGCCAGCACAGATACGCAGTATTTT. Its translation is CASCQDLDGGGASTDTQYF.

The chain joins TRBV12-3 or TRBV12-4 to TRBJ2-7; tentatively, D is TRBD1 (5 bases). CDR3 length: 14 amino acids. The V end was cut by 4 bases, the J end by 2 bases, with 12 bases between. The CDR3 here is CASSSRELTYEQYF. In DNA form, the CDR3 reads TGTGCCAGCAGTTCCAGGGAACTCACCTACGAGCAGTACTTC.

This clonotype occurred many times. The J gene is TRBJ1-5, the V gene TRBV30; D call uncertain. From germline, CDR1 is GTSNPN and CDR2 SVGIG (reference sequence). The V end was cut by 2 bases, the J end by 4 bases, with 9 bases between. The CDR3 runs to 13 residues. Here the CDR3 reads CAWSRQANQPQHF. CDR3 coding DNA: TGTGCCTGGAGTCGTCAAGCAAATCAGCCCCAGCATTTT.

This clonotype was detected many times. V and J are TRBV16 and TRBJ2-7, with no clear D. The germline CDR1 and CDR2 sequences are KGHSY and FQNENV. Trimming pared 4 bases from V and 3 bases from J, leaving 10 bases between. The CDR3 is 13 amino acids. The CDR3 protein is CASSLLGNYEQYF. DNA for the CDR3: TGTGCCAGCAGCCTTCTAGGGAACTACGAGCAGTACTTC.

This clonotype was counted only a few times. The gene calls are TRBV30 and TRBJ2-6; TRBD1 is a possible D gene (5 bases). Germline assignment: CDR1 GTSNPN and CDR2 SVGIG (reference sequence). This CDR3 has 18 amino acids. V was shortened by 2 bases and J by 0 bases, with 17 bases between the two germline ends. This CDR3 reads CAWSTLYRTTSGANVLTF. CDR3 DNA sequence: TGTGCCTGGAGTACCCTCTACAGGACGACCTCTGGGGCCAACGTCCTGACTTTC.

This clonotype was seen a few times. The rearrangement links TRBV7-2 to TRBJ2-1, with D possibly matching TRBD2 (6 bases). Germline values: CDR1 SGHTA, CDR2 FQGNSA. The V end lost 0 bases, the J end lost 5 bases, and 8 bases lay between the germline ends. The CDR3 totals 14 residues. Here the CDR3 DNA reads TGTGCCAGCAGCTTAGCTGGCGGGAACAATGAGCAGTTCTTC. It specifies CASSLAGGNNEQFF.

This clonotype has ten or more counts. CDR3 sequence (DNA): TGTGCCAGCAGTTACTCGGCGGGACTCTGGGGTGGCCCGTCAGCGGGACACTGGAACACTGAAGCTTTCTTT. Residues: CASSYSAGLWGGPSAGHWNTEAFF. This rearrangement joins TRBV6-6 to TRBJ1-1; perhaps TRBD1 as D (6 bases). The germline CDR1 and CDR2 sequences are MNHNY and SVGAGI (reference sequence). The germline V and J ends were trimmed by 0 bases and 1 base, with 36 bases remaining between them. The CDR3 runs 24 residues.

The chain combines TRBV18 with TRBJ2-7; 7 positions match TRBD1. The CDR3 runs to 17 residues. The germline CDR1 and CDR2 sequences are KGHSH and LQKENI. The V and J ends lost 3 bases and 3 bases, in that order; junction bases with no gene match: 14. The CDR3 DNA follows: TGTGCCAGCTCACCGAAGGTTCCGGGACAGAACCACTACGAGCAGTACTTC. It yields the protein CASSPKVPGQNHYEQYF.

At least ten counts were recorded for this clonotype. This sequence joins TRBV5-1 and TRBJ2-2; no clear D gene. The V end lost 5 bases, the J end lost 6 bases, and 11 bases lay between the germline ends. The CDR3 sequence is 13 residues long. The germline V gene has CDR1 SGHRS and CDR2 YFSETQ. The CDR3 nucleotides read TGCGCCAGCAGGAGTGAATCCGCCGGGGAGCTGTTTTTT. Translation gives CASRSESAGELFF.

DNA of the CDR3: TGCGCCAGCAGCTTGGGCGGGAGGTACCAAGAGACCCAGTACTTC. Protein product: CASSLGGRYQETQYF. The chain joins TRBV5-1 to TRBJ2-5, with 8 bases matching TRBD2. V was clipped by 0 bases and J by 0 bases; unmatched bases: 1. The CDR3 is made up of 15 amino acids. CDR1 SGHRS and CDR2 YFSETQ come from the germline V gene.

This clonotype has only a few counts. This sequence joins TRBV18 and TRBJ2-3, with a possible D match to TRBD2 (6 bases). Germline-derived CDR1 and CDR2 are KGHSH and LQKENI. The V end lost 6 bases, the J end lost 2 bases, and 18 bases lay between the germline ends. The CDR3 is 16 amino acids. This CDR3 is CASSASWGGTTDTQYF. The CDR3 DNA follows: TGTGCCAGCTCCGCGAGCTGGGGAGGAACCACAGATACGCAGTATTTT.

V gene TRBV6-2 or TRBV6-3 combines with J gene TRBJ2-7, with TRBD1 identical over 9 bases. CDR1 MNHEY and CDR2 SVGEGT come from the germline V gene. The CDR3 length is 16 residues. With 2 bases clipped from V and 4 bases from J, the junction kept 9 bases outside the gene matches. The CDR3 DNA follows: TGTGCCAGCAGTTACCGAATGGGACAGGGAAATTACGAGCAGTACTTC. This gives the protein CASSYRMGQGNYEQYF.

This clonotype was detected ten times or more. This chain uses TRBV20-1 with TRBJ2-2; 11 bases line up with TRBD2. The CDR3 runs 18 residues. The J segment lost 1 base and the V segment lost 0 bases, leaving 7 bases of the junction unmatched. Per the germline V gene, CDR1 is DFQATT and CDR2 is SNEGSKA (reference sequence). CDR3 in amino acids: CSARDRASGGRNTGELFF. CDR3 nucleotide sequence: TGCAGTGCTAGAGATCGGGCTAGCGGGGGGCGGAACACCGGGGAGCTGTTTTTT.

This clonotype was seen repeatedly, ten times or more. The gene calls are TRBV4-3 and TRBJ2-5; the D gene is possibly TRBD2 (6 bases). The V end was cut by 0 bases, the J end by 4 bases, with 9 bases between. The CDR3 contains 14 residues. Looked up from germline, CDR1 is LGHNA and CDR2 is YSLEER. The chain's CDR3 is CASSQDQTRETQYF. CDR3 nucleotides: TGCGCCAGCAGCCAAGATCAGACTAGAGAGACCCAGTACTTC.

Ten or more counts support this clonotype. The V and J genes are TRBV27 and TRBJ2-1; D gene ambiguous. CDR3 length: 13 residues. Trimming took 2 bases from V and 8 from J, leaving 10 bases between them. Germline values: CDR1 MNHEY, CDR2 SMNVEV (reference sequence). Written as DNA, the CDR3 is TGTGCCAGCAGTTTAAGAATCACCCATGAGCAGTTCTTC. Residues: CASSLRITHEQFF.

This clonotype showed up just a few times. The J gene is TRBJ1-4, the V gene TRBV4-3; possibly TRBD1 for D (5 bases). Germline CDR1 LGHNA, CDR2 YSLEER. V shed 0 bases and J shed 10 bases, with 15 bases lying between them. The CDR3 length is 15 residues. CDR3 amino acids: CASSQEGGPSAKLFF. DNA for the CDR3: TGCGCCAGCAGCCAAGAGGGGGGACCGTCGGCAAAACTGTTTTTT.

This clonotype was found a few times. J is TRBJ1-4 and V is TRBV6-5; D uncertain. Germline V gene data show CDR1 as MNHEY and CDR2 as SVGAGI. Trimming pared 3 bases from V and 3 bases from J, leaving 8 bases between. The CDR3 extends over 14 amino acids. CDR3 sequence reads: CASSYARSNEKLFF. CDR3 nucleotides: TGTGCCAGCAGTTATGCTCGATCTAATGAAAAACTGTTTTTT.

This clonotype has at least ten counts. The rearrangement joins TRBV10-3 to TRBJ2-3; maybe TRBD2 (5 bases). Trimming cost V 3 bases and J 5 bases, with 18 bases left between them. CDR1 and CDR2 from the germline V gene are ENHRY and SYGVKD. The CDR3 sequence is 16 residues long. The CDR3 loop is CAISDSTIFDEDTQYF. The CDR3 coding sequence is TGTGCCATCAGTGACTCGACTATATTCGATGAAGATACGCAGTATTTT.

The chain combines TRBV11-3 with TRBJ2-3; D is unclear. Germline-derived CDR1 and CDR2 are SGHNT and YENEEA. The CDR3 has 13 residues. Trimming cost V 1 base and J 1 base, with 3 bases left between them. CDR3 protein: CASSLVRTDTQYF. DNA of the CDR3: TGTGCCAGCAGCTTAGTACGCACAGATACGCAGTATTTT.